This T cell receptor beta chain was identified in a study of immune evolution from preneoplasia to lung adenocarcinoma. In the study overall: HLA loss of heterozygosity: under 7.5% AIS, about 15% MIA, about 35% ADC, none AAH.

The V end was cut by 3 bases, the J end by 0 bases, with 6 bases between. This CDR3 has 14 residues. Germline CDR1 ENHRY, CDR2 SYGVKD. Method: immunoSEQ multiplex PCR; TCRdb's copy keeps in-frame clones and lacks some. The sample has approximately 17,000 clones, approximately 86% seen once. Sequencing input: FFPE invasive lung adenocarcinoma tissue. The chain is built from TRBV10-3 and TRBJ1-3, with D perhaps matching TRBD1 (6 bases). The origin of this receptor is a person aged 65-85 years with invasive lung adenocarcinoma. The CDR3 nucleotides are TGTGCCATCAGTGAAGGGGGCTCTGGAAACACCATATATTTT. Amino acids: CAISEGGSGNTIYF.